Given below is one T cell receptor beta chain in context. Its target is unknown. The data belong to a study of shared clonotypes between healthy human individuals. In the study overall: Plates per donor: three CD4 naive, three CD4 memory, two CD8 naive, one CD8 memory.

General observations from the study: The rarefaction results pointed to incomplete sorted-subset sequencing despite large depth.

Germline CDR1 reads LGHNA; CDR2 reads YNFKEQ. Trimming took off 1 base at V and 1 base at J, with 10 bases between the two ends. The length of the CDR3 is 15 residues. The test was conducted at deep level. Measured with immunoSEQ multiplex PCR; TCRdb has only the in-frame clones, and not every one. The table lists around 1,000,000 clones, 77% of them singletons. The rearrangement joins TRBV4-2 to TRBJ1-2; maybe TRBD1 (5 bases). The source of this sequence is a man aged 18 to 35 in good health. Some clones in this sample may be carry-over from other donors' samples. The source material was memory CD4+ T cells from PBMCs. Noted subset: CD45RA-negative fraction. The CDR3 reads CASSQGGISNYGYTF. DNA of the CDR3: TGTGCCAGCAGCCAAGGGGGGATTAGTAACTATGGCTACACCTTC.